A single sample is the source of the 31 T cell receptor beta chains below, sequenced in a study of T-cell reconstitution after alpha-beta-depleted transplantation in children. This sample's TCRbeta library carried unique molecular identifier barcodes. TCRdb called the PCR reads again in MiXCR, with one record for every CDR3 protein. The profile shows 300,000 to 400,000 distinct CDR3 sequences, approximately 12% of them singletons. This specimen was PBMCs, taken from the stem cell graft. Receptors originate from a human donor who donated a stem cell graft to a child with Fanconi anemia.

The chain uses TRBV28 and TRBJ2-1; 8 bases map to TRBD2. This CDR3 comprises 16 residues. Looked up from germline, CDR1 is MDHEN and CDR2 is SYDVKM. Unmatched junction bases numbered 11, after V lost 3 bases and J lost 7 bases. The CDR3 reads CASSLWQAGDRNEQFF. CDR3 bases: TGTGCCAGCAGTTTGTGGCAAGCGGGGGATAGGAATGAGCAGTTCTTC.

CDR3 amino acids: CASSLGILQPQHF. In DNA form, the CDR3 reads TGTGCCAGCAGCTTAGGGATACTACAGCCCCAGCATTTT. The V gene is TRBV7-2, the J gene TRBJ1-5; no definite D call. The CDR3 has 13 residues. The ends were cut back, 1 base at V and 7 bases at J, with 8 bases in the middle. Germline V gene data show CDR1 as SGHTA and CDR2 as FQGNSA. The whole variable domain, remainder taken from reference TRBV7-2 and TRBJ1-5, is GAGVSQSPSNKVTEKGKDVELRCDPISGHTALYWYRQSLGQGLEFLIYFQGNSAPDKSGLPSDRFSAERTGGSVSTLTIQRTQQEDSAVYLCASSLGILQPQHFGDGTRLSIL.

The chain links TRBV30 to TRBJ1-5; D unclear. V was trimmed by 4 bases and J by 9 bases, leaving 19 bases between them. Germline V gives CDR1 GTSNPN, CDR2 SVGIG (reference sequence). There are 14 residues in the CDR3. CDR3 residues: CAWTRTAEGRPQHF. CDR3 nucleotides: TGTGCCTGGACCCGAACAGCCGAGGGTCGGCCCCAGCATTTT.

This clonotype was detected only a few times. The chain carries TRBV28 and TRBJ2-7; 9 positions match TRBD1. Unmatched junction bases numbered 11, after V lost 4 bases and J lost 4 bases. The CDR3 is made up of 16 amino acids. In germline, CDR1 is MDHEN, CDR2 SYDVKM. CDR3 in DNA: TGTGCCAGCAGTTCCCCGGGGACAGGGAGAAGGTACGAGCAGTACGTC. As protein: CASSSPGTGRRYEQYV.

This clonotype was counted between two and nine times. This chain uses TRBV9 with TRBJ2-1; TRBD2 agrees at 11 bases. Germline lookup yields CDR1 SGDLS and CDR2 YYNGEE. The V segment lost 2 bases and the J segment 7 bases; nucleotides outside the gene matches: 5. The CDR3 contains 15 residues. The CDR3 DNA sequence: TGTGCCAGCAGCGTTACCGGGACTAGCGGAAATGAGCAGTTCTTC. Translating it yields CASSVTGTSGNEQFF.

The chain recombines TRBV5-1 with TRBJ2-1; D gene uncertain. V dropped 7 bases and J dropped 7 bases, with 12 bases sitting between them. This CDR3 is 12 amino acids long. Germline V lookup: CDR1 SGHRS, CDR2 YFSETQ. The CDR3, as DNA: TGCGCCAGCTTAGGACGCCGGAATGAGCAGTTCTTC. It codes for CASLGRRNEQFF.

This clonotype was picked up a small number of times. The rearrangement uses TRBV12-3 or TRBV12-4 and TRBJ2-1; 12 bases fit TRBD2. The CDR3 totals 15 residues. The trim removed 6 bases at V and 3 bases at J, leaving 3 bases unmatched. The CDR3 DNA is TGTGCCAGCAGCCGGACTAGCGGGGTCTACAATGAGCAGTTCTTC. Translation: CASSRTSGVYNEQFF.

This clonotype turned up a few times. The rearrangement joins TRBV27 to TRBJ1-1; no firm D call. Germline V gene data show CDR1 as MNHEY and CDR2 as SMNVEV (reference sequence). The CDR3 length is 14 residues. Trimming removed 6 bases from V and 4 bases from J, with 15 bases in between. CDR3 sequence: CASRNLEVTTEAFF. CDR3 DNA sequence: TGTGCCAGCAGAAACCTAGAGGTTACCACTGAAGCTTTCTTT.

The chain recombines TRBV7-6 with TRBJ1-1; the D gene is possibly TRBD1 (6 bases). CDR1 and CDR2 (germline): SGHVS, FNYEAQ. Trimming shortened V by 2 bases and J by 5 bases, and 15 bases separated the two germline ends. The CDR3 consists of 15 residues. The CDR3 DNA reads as TGTGCCAGCAGCTTAACAGAGGGGGGGGAGACTGAAGCTTTCTTT. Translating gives CASSLTEGGETEAFF.

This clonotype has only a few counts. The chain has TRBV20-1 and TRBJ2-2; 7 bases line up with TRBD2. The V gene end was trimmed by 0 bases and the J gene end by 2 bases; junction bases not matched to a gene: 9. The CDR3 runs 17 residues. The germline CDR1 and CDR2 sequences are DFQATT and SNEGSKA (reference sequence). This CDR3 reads CSARDPRTSPNTGELFF. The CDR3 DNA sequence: TGCAGTGCTAGAGACCCAAGGACTAGTCCTAACACCGGGGAGCTGTTTTTT.

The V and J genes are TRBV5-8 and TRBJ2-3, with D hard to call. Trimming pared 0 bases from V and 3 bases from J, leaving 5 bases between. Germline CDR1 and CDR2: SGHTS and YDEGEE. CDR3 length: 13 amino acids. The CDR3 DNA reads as TGTGCCAGCAGCTTGGTTCAAACAGATACGCAGTATTTT. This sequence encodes CASSLVQTDTQYF.

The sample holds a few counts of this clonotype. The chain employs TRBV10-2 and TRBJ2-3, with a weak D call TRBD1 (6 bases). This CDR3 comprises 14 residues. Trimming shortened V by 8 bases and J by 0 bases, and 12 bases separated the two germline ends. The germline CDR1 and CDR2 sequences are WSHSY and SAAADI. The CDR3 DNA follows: TGCGCCAGCGGGGACATTTCTAGCACAGATACGCAGTATTTT. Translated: CASGDISSTDTQYF.

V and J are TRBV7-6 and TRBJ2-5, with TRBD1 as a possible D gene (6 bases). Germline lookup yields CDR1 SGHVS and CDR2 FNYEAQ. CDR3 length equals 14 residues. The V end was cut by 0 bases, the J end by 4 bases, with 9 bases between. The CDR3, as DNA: TGTGCCAGCAGCTTAGCACAGGGTCTAGAGACCCAGTACTTC. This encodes CASSLAQGLETQYF.

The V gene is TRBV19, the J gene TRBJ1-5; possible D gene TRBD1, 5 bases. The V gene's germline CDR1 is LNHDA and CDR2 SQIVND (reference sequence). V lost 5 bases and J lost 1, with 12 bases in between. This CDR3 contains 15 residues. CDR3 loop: CASSGGGSSNQPQHF. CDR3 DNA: TGTGCCAGTAGTGGGGGGGGTTCGAGCAATCAGCCCCAGCATTTT.

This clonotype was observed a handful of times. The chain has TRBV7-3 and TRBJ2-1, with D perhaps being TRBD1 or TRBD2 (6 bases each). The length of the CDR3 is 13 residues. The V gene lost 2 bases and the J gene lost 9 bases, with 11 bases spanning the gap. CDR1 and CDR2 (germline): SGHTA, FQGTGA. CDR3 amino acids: CASSLDRRGEQFF. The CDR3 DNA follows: TGTGCCAGCAGCTTAGACAGGCGGGGTGAGCAGTTCTTC.

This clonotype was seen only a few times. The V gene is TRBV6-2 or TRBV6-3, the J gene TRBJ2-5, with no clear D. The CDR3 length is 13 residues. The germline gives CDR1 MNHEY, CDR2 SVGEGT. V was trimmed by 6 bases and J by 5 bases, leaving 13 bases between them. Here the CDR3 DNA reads TGTGCCAGCAGCCCTTTAAGGCAGGAGACCCAGTACTTC. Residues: CASSPLRQETQYF.

CDR3 coding DNA: TGTGCCAGCAGTTCTGGGGCGTTGGTATCCTACGAGCAGTACTTC. Protein sequence: CASSSGALVSYEQYF. This chain joins TRBV12-3 or TRBV12-4 and TRBJ2-7, with a possible D match to TRBD1 (5 bases). Trimming stripped 4 bases from V and 1 base from J, with 14 bases between. The CDR3 runs 15 residues.

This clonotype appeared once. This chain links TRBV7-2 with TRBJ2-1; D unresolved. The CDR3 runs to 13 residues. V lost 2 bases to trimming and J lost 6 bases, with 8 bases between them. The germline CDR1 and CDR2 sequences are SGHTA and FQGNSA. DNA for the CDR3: TGTGCCAGCAGCTTATGGACCGGCAATGAGCAGTTCTTC. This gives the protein CASSLWTGNEQFF.

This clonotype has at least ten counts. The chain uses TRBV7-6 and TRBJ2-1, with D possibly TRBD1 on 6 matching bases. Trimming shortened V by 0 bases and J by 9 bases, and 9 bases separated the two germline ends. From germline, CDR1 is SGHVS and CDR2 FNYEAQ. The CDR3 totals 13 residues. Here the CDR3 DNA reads TGTGCCAGCAGCTTAGCGGTAGGGGGTGAGCAGTTCTTC. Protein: CASSLAVGGEQFF.

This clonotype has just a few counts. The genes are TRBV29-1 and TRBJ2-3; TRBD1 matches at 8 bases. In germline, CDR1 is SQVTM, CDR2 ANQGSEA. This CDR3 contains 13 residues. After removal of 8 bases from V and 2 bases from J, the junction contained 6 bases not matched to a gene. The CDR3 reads CSLGTGVTDTQYF. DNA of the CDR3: TGCAGCCTAGGGACAGGCGTCACAGATACGCAGTATTTT.

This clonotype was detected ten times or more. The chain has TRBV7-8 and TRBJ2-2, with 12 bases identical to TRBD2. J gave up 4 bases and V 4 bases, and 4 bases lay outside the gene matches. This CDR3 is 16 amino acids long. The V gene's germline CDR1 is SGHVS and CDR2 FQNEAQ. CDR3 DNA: TGTGCCAGCAGCTGGCTAGCGGGGGGGCTCACCGGGGAGCTGTTTTTT. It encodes CASSWLAGGLTGELFF.

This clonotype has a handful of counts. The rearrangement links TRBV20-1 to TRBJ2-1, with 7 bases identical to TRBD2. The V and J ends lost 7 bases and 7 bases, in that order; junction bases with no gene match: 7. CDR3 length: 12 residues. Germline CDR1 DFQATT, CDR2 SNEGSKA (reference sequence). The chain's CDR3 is CSGGGGWNEQFF. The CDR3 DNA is TGCAGTGGCGGGGGAGGGTGGAATGAGCAGTTCTTC.

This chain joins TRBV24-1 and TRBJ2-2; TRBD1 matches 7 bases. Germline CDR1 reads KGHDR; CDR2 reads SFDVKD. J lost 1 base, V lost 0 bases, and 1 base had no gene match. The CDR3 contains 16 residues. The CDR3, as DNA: TGTGCCACCAGTGATTTGAACAGGGGGAACACCGGGGAGCTGTTTTTT. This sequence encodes CATSDLNRGNTGELFF.

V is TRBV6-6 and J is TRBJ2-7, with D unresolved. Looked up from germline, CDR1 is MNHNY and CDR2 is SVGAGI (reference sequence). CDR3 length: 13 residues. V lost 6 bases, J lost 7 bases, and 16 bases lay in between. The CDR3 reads CASSEKWFWEQYV. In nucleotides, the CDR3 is TGTGCCAGCAGCGAAAAGTGGTTCTGGGAGCAGTACGTC.

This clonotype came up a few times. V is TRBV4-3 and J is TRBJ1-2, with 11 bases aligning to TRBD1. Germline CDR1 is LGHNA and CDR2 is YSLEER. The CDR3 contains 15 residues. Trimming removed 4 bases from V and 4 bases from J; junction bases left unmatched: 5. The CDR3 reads CASSLRTGGSYGYTF. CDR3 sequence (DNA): TGCGCCAGCAGCCTCCGGACAGGGGGCAGCTATGGCTACACCTTC.

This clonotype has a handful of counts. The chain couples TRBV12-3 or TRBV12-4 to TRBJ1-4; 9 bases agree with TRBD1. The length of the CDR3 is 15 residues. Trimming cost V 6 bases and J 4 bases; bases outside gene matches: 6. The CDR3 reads CASSHRDRDNEKLFF. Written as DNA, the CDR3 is TGTGCCAGCAGCCACCGGGACAGGGATAATGAAAAACTGTTTTTT.

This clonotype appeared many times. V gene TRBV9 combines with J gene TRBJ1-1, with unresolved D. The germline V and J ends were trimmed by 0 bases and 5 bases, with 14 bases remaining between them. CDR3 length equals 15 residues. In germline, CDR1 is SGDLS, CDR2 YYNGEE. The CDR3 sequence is CASSVDPSSRTEAFF. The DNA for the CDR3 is TGTGCCAGCAGCGTAGATCCATCCTCGAGAACTGAAGCTTTCTTT.

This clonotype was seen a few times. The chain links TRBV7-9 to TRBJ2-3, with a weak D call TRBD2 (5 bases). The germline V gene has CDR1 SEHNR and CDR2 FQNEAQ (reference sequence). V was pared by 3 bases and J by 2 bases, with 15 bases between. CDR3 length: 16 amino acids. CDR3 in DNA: TGTGCCAGCAGCTTCGCGAGGGCCGCGAACACAGATACGCAGTATTTT. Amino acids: CASSFARAANTDTQYF.

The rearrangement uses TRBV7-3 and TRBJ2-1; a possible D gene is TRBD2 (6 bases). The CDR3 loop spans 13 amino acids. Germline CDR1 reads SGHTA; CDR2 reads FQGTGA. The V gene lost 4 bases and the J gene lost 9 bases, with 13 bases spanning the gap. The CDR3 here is CASSSNRRGEQFF. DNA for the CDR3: TGTGCCAGCAGCTCAAACAGGAGGGGTGAGCAGTTCTTC.

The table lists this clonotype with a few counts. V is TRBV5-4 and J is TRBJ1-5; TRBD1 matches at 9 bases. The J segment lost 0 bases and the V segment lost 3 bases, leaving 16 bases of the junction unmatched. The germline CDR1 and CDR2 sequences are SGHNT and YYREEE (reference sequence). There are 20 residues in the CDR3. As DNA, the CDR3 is TGTGCCAGCAGCTCGCTCCGCGGGACAGGGAGGTTCTATAGCAATCAGCCCCAGCATTTT. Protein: CASSSLRGTGRFYSNQPQHF.

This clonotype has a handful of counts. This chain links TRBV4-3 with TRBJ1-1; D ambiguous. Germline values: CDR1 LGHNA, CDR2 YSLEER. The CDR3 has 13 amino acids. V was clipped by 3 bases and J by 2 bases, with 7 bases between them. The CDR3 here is CASSHGINTEAFF. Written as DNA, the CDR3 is TGCGCCAGCAGCCACGGTATCAACACTGAAGCTTTCTTT.